Sequencing of this T cell receptor beta chain was carried out in a study of vaccination effects on CD4 cells after COVID-19. On this clone itself: Its antigen is still unknown.

Profiled with immunoSEQ multiplex PCR; TCRdb holds only in-frame clones, not every one. Here the sample spans tens of thousands of clones, 65% being singletons. Scientists isolated CD4+ T cells after a roughly 9-day culture period ended. A half-volume exchange with IL-2 medium occurred on days 3 and 7. The CDR3 has 15 residues. Germline V lookup: CDR1 LGHDT, CDR2 YNNKEL (reference sequence). Unmatched junction bases numbered 4, after V lost 5 bases and J lost 2 bases. The input for sequencing was CD4+ T cells from PBMCs cultured without peptide, taken before COVID-19 vaccination. This receptor was taken from a human donor who received a COVID-19 vaccine. The chain combines TRBV3-1 (or the pseudogene TRBV3-2) with TRBJ2-4; 9 bases align to TRBD2. The DNA for the CDR3 is TGTGCCAGCAGCTCTAGCGGGAATACCAAAAACATTCAGTACTTC. It specifies CASSSSGNTKNIQYF.